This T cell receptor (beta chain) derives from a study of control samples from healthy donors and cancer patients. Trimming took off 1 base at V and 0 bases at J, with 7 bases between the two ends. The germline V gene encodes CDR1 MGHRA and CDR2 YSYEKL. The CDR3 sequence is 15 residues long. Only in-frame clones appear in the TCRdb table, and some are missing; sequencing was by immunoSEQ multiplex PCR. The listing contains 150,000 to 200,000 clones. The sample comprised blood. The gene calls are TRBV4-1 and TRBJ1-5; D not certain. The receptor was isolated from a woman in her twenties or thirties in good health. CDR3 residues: CASSQGLYSNQPQHF. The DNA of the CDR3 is TGCGCCAGCAGCCAAGGTCTGTATAGCAATCAGCCCCAGCATTTT.